This T cell receptor beta chain was obtained from a study of T cells in localized non-small cell lung cancer. Overall study results and limits: Heterogeneity cannot be ruled out, as sequencing used one tumor region only. Measurement of T cell clonality placed uninvolved adjacent lung highest, above the level in tumor. Among blood samples, higher T cell density accompanied longer overall survival. Appearances in adjacent lung were noted for a median 57 of the top 100 tumor clones.

TCRdb's table, derived via immunoSEQ multiplex PCR, lists solely in-frame clones and lacks some. The repertoire has 35,000 to 45,000 clones, over 75% of them found once; the top ten carry 15% to 20%. The germline CDR1 and CDR2 sequences are SGHRS and YFSETQ. The ends were cut back, 2 bases at V and 6 bases at J, with 12 bases in the middle. This CDR3 region has 14 residues. Concerning this clone: Its cognate antigen is unknown.

This clonotype was obtained from a male donor older than 55 with stage III squamous cell lung carcinoma. The chain couples TRBV5-1 to TRBJ1-5, with a possible D match to TRBD1 (5 bases). This sample comprised peripheral blood, obtained before any cancer treatment. This chain's CDR3 is CASSLGTQGQPQHF. CDR3 DNA: TGCGCCAGCAGCTTAGGGACCCAGGGTCAGCCCCAGCATTTT.